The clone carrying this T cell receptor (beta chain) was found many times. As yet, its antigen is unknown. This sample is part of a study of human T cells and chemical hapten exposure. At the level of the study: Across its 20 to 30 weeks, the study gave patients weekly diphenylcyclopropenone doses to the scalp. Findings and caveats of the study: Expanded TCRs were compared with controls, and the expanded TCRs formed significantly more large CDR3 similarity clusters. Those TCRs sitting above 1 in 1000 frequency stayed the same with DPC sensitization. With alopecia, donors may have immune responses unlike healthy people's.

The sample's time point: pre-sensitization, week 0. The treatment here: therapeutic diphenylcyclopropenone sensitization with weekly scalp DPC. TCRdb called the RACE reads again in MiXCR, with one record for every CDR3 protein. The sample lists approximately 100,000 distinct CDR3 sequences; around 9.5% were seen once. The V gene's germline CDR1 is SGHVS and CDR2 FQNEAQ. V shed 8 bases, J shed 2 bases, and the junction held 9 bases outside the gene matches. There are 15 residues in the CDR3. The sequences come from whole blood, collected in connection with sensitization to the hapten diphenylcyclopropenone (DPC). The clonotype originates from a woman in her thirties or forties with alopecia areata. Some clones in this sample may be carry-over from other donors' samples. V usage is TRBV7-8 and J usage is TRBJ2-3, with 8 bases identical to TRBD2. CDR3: CASRSGRGDTDTQYF. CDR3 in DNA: TGTGCCAGCCGAAGTGGGCGGGGGGACACAGATACGCAGTATTTT.